Shown below are 12 T cell receptor beta chains from a single sample sequenced in a study of identical twins. One entry per CDR3 protein, called by TCRdb with MiXCR from the 5' RACE reads. The repertoire holds approximately 690,000 distinct CDR3 sequences, with over 5% as singletons. The sequenced sample was naive T cells sorted from blood. The receptors derive from a man aged 18 to 29 in good health.

This sequence joins TRBV5-1 and TRBJ2-7; D perhaps matches TRBD1 (6 bases). CDR3 size: 16 residues. CDR1 is SGHRS and CDR2 is YFSETQ in the germline V gene. The V end lost 0 bases, the J end lost 2 bases, and 15 bases lay between the germline ends. The chain's CDR3 is CASSLGGPGTTYEQYV. The CDR3 coding sequence is TGCGCCAGCAGCTTGGGGGGGCCAGGGACAACCTACGAGCAGTACGTC.

The V and J genes are TRBV29-1 and TRBJ2-1; TRBD1 might be the D (6 bases). V gave up 0 bases and J gave up 8 bases, with 14 bases separating them. CDR3 size: 14 residues. Per germline, CDR1 SQVTM and CDR2 ANQGSEA. The CDR3: CSVEEGQAFYEQFF. The DNA for the CDR3 is TGCAGCGTTGAAGAGGGACAAGCCTTCTATGAGCAGTTCTTC.

Only a few counts were recorded for this clonotype. This chain links TRBV15 with TRBJ1-1; 7 bases fit TRBD1. Germline CDR1 reads LNHNV; CDR2 reads YYDKDF (reference sequence). This CDR3 has 16 residues. J was trimmed by 1 base and V by 0 bases; bases with no gene match: 5. CDR3 nucleotides: TGTGCCACCAGCAGAGATCACGACAGGGCGAACACTGAAGCTTTCTTT. It codes for CATSRDHDRANTEAFF.

This clonotype was detected ten times or more. V gene TRBV5-1 combines with J gene TRBJ2-3, with no clear D. The CDR3 has 14 residues. V was cut by 0 bases and J by 4 bases, with 9 bases left in between. Germline CDR1 is SGHRS and CDR2 is YFSETQ. CDR3 DNA: TGCGCCAGCAGCTTGGATGGGTCGTCAGATACGCAGTATTTT. It codes for CASSLDGSSDTQYF.

This clonotype was recorded many times. This sequence joins TRBV10-2 and TRBJ2-2; D perhaps matches TRBD1 (6 bases). CDR1 WSHSY and CDR2 SAAADI come from the germline V gene. The CDR3 has 19 residues. The V end lost 5 bases, the J end lost 1 base, and 23 bases lay between the germline ends. The CDR3 reads CASSLRDTGLLMNTGELFF. The CDR3 DNA reads as TGCGCCAGCAGTCTAAGGGACACAGGTCTGCTTATGAACACCGGGGAGCTGTTTTTT.

This clonotype has a count of ten or more. J is TRBJ2-1 and V is TRBV29-1; 8 bases match TRBD2. The ends lost 0 bases at V and 5 bases at J; junction bases unmatched: 9. There are 16 residues in the CDR3. Germline CDR1 is SQVTM and CDR2 is ANQGSEA. The CDR3 here is CSVEDQATSADNEQFF. As DNA, the CDR3 is TGCAGCGTTGAAGATCAGGCGACTAGCGCCGACAATGAGCAGTTCTTC.

V gene TRBV4-2 combines with J gene TRBJ2-1; perhaps TRBD1 as D (7 bases). V lost 4 bases and J lost 7, with 20 bases in between. Germline CDR1 reads LGHNA; CDR2 reads YNFKEQ. CDR3 length: 16 residues. CDR3 DNA: TGTGCCAGCAGCCCAAATCCAGGGGGGCGCGCGAATGAGCAGTTCTTC. Translating gives CASSPNPGGRANEQFF.

This chain connects TRBV11-2 to TRBJ2-5; 7 bases map to TRBD2. Germline-derived CDR1 and CDR2 are SGHAT and FQNNGV. V lost 5 bases and J lost 1; bases outside the gene matches: 13. The CDR3 length is 17 residues. The CDR3 reads CASSTLKGRAGQETQYF. The CDR3, as DNA: TGTGCCAGCAGCACCCTGAAGGGGAGGGCCGGCCAAGAGACCCAGTACTTC.

The CDR3 DNA reads TGTGCCAGCAGGGACAGGGACGAGACAGATACGCAGTATTTT. Encoded protein: CASRDRDETDTQYF. The chain links TRBV12-3 or TRBV12-4 to TRBJ2-3; 8 bases are a match to TRBD1. The CDR3 contains 14 residues. V was clipped by 6 bases and J by 3 bases; unmatched bases: 5.

There are many counts of this clonotype. This chain links TRBV12-3 or TRBV12-4 with TRBJ1-1, with D uncertain. V was cut by 9 bases and J by 4 bases, with 21 bases left in between. CDR3 length: 15 residues. In nucleotides, the CDR3 is TGTGCCAGTGGATCCCGGCGCGAAGGGAGCACTGAAGCTTTCTTT. Protein product: CASGSRREGSTEAFF.

In its sample, this clonotype was seen many times. The chain joins TRBV20-1 to TRBJ2-3, with D perhaps TRBD2 (6 bases). Germline V CDR1 and CDR2: DFQATT, SNEGSKA (reference sequence). V was clipped by 3 bases and J by 2 bases, with 15 bases between them. CDR3 length: 15 amino acids. The chain's CDR3 is CSARDSGAYTDTQYF. CDR3 bases: TGCAGTGCTAGGGATAGCGGAGCATACACAGATACGCAGTATTTT.

This clonotype was picked up many times. The chain combines TRBV7-9 with TRBJ2-3, with D perhaps TRBD1 (6 bases). In germline, CDR1 is SEHNR, CDR2 FQNEAQ (reference sequence). This CDR3 has 15 amino acids. V shed 4 bases and J shed 4 bases, with 15 bases lying between them. Here the CDR3 reads CASSSYGAGADTQYF. CDR3 sequence (DNA): TGTGCCAGCAGCTCCTACGGGGCAGGGGCAGATACGCAGTATTTT.